This note documents a single TCR beta chain sequence. The antigen remains unidentified. This sample is drawn from a study of shared clonotypes between healthy human individuals. There are 11 residues in the CDR3. V lost 10 bases and J 3 bases, leaving 10 bases between the germline ends. Germline V gene lookup returns CDR1 ENHRY and CDR2 SYGVKD. TCRdb's copy holds only in-frame clones and misses some; the assay was immunoSEQ multiplex PCR. The repertoire includes around 2.5 million clones, under 95% of them detected once, and around 0.4% sits in the top ten. Study results and limitations: Clonotypes which were not shared had lower generation probabilities than clonotypes that all four donors shared. Larger estimated richness was generally seen in naive subsets than in memory subsets. Clonotype sharing among donors likely depends on sequencing depth.

This clonotype originated in a man aged 18-30 years in good health. Some clones in this sample may be carry-over from other donors' samples. The sequenced sample consisted of naive CD4+ T cells from PBMCs. Indicated subset: CD45RA+ positively selected. This chain links TRBV10-3 with TRBJ2-7; unclear D gene. In nucleotides, the CDR3 is TGTGCCACCTGGGGAAACTACGAGCAGTACTTC. Protein: CATWGNYEQYF.